These 28 T cell receptor beta chains came from one sample sequenced in a study of Tregs in tolerant kidney transplant recipients. Repertoires were generated with immunoSEQ multiplex PCR, while TCRdb's copy carries only in-frame clones and drops some. The table records hundreds of thousands of clones, roughly 80% of them present only once. The sequenced sample consisted of CD4+ T cells from blood. The receptors shown here come from a human donor in good health.

The V gene is TRBV11-2, the J gene TRBJ1-2; D uncertain. V lost 4 bases and J 6 bases, leaving 15 bases between the germline ends. The length of the CDR3 is 14 residues. Germline V CDR1 and CDR2: SGHAT, FQNNGV. CDR3 bases: TGTGCCAGCAGCTCAAGCCGGGGTGTAGATGGCTACACCTTC. It encodes CASSSSRGVDGYTF.

This clone has just a few counts. V and J are TRBV11-3 and TRBJ2-1; 7 bases are a match to TRBD2. CDR1 is SGHNT, CDR2 YENEEA, per germline. Unmatched junction bases numbered 5, after V lost 5 bases and J lost 1 base. The CDR3 totals 15 residues. DNA of the CDR3: TGTGCCAGCAGCCCCGGAGCGGGATCCTACAATGAGCAGTTCTTC. It encodes CASSPGAGSYNEQFF.

The CDR3 sequence is CASSSPDRVSGNTIYF. CDR3 nucleotides: TGTGCCAGCAGCTCCCCTGACAGAGTCTCTGGAAACACCATATATTTT. The rearrangement uses TRBV7-9 and TRBJ1-3, with D perhaps matching TRBD1 (5 bases). The germline gives CDR1 SEHNR, CDR2 FQNEAQ (reference sequence). This CDR3 spans 16 amino acids. V shed 4 bases and J shed 0 bases, with 13 bases lying between them.

The V call is TRBV27, the J call TRBJ2-5; 8 bases map to TRBD1. The germline V gene encodes CDR1 MNHEY and CDR2 SMNVEV (reference sequence). This CDR3 comprises 15 residues. The junction had 6 bases not matched to a gene; V was cut back by 2 bases and J by 4 bases. This CDR3 reads CASSLKAGGIETQYF. Written as DNA, the CDR3 is TGTGCCAGCAGTTTAAAGGCAGGGGGCATAGAGACCCAGTACTTC.

This chain links TRBV11-2 with TRBJ1-1; tentative D call: TRBD1 (5 bases). The CDR3 loop spans 15 amino acids. V lost 0 bases and J lost 0, with 8 bases in between. The germline gives CDR1 SGHAT, CDR2 FQNNGV. Written as DNA, the CDR3 is TGTGCCAGCAGCTTAGATGGGGCGATGAACACTGAAGCTTTCTTT. Encoded protein: CASSLDGAMNTEAFF.

This clone was seen only a few times. The rearrangement joins TRBV15 to TRBJ1-3; D is uncertain. The CDR3 is 16 amino acids. Germline values: CDR1 LNHNV, CDR2 YYDKDF (reference sequence). V was shortened by 0 bases and J by 0 bases, with 9 bases between the two germline ends. The CDR3 DNA is TGTGCCACCAGCAGAGATCGAAGCAGCTCTGGAAACACCATATATTTT. This sequence encodes CATSRDRSSSGNTIYF.

The chain couples TRBV19 to TRBJ1-5; D call uncertain. CDR3 length: 17 amino acids. Per germline, CDR1 LNHDA and CDR2 SQIVND (reference sequence). V shed 6 bases and J shed 6 bases, with 24 bases lying between them. CDR3 residues: CASSKDRRYSNSQPQHF. DNA of the CDR3: TGTGCCAGTAGCAAAGACCGCCGTTATAGCAATAGTCAGCCCCAGCATTTT.

This chain links TRBV27 with TRBJ1-3; TRBD1 is a possible D gene (6 bases). V was shortened by 9 bases and J by 4 bases, with 19 bases between the two germline ends. Germline V CDR1 and CDR2: MNHEY, SMNVEV (reference sequence). This CDR3 has 15 amino acids. DNA of the CDR3: TGTGCCAGTAGTGATCAGGGGACGGGAGGAAACACCATATATTTT. Protein product: CASSDQGTGGNTIYF.

This clone is a singleton in its sample. The chain uses TRBV7-3 and TRBJ1-2; D gene uncertain. CDR1 and CDR2 from the germline V gene are SGHTA and FQGTGA. The V gene lost 8 bases and the J gene lost 11 bases, with 6 bases spanning the gap. The CDR3 runs 8 residues. CDR3 amino acids: CASEDYTF. In DNA form, the CDR3 reads TGTGCCAGCGAGGATTACACCTTC.

This clone has more than one count but fewer than ten. The V gene is TRBV6-5, the J gene TRBJ1-5; D gene ambiguous. V lost 0 bases, J lost 3 bases, and 9 bases lay in between. The CDR3 length is 15 residues. In germline, CDR1 is MNHEY, CDR2 SVGAGI. The CDR3 DNA reads TGTGCCAGCAGTTACTCGAGAGCGGACAATCAGCCCCAGCATTTT. This translates into CASSYSRADNQPQHF.

CDR3 loop: CASSEGWAYNEQFF. DNA of the CDR3: TGTGCCAGCAGTGAAGGCTGGGCCTACAATGAGCAGTTCTTC. The chain uses TRBV25-1 and TRBJ2-1; D gene uncertain. Germline V gene data show CDR1 as MGHDK and CDR2 as SYGVNS. The CDR3 loop spans 14 amino acids. V dropped 2 bases and J dropped 2 bases, with 7 bases sitting between them. The full variable domain, its missing parts supplied by reference TRBV25-1 and TRBJ2-1, is EADIYQTPRYLVIGTGKKITLECSQTMGHDKMYWYQQDPGMELHLIHYSYGVNSTEKGDLSSESTVSRIRTEHFPLTLESARPSHTSQYLCASSEGWAYNEQFFGPGTRLTVL.

Turning to this clone: The junction departs from the called germline gene at one end, perhaps through a read error. V is TRBV19 and J is TRBJ1-2; 10 bases line up with TRBD1. In germline, CDR1 is LNHDA, CDR2 SQIVND (reference sequence). This CDR3 is built from 17 residues. DNA for the CDR3: TGTGCCAGTAGTATGCACCGGGACAGGGGTGGGCTCTATGGCGACACCTTC. Its translation is CASSMHRDRGGLYGDTF. The whole variable domain, remainder taken from reference TRBV19 and TRBJ1-2, is DGGITQSPKYLFRKEGQNVTLSCEQNLNHDAMYWYRQDPGQGLRLIYYSQIVNDFQKGDIAEGYSVSREKKESFPLTVTSAQKNPTAFYLCASSMHRDRGGLYGDTFGSGTRLTVV.

The chain uses TRBV5-1 and TRBJ1-5, with D hard to call. Looked up from germline, CDR1 is SGHRS and CDR2 is YFSETQ. Trimming pared 0 bases from V and 6 bases from J, leaving 10 bases between. This CDR3 is 14 amino acids long. The CDR3 nucleotides read TGCGCCAGCAGCTTGGTACCCGAAACTCAGCCCCAGCATTTT. Translated: CASSLVPETQPQHF.

The chain recombines TRBV5-4 with TRBJ1-4, with D tentatively TRBD1 (6 bases). Germline V lookup: CDR1 SGHNT, CDR2 YYREEE (reference sequence). V was trimmed by 4 bases and J by 0 bases, leaving 10 bases between them. The CDR3 has 15 residues. CDR3 region: CASSGGGATNEKLFF. The CDR3 bases are TGTGCCAGCAGCGGAGGGGGTGCAACTAATGAAAAACTGTTTTTT. The full variable domain, rest sourced from reference TRBV5-4 and TRBJ1-4, is ETGVTQSPTHLIKTRGQQVTLRCSSQSGHNTVSWYQQALGQGPQFIFQYYREEENGRGNFPPRFSGLQFPNYSSELNVNALELDDSALYLCASSGGGATNEKLFFGSGTQLSVL.

The chain has TRBV7-6 and TRBJ2-1; D ambiguous. The CDR3 consists of 14 residues. The ends were cut back, 0 bases at V and 5 bases at J, with 8 bases in the middle. Germline CDR1 and CDR2: SGHVS and FNYEAQ. CDR3 protein: CASSLAQPHNEQFF. CDR3 bases: TGTGCCAGCAGCTTAGCGCAACCCCACAATGAGCAGTTCTTC.

The CDR3 here is CASSRGQGSYEQYF. The CDR3 DNA reads as TGTGCCAGCAGCAGGGGACAGGGCTCCTACGAGCAGTACTTC. The chain is built from TRBV9 and TRBJ2-5, with TRBD1 matching over 9 bases. The DNA end is a closer match to TRBJ2-7, so the J assignment may be wrong. This CDR3 contains 14 residues. In germline, CDR1 is SGDLS, CDR2 YYNGEE.

V usage is TRBV5-1 and J usage is TRBJ2-5; TRBD2 matches at 7 bases. The CDR3 consists of 14 residues. V was pared by 6 bases and J by 5 bases, with 10 bases of the junction left unmatched. From germline, CDR1 is SGHRS and CDR2 YFSETQ. The DNA for the CDR3 is TGCGCCAGCACATCTAGCGGCCTGAGGGAGACCCAGTACTTC. Protein: CASTSSGLRETQYF. Together with reference TRBV5-1 and TRBJ2-5, the CDR3 gives the full variable domain: KAGVTQTPRYLIKTRGQQVTLSCSPISGHRSVSWYQQTPGQGLQFLFEYFSETQRNKGNFPGRFSGRQFSNSRSEMNVSTLELGDSALYLCASTSSGLRETQYFGPGTRLLVL.

The rearrangement links TRBV11-2 to TRBJ1-2, with a tentative D call TRBD1 (5 bases). The germline V gene has CDR1 SGHAT and CDR2 FQNNGV. Trimming pared 5 bases from V and 4 bases from J, leaving 17 bases between. CDR3 size: 15 residues. CDR3 in amino acids: CASSPWSGQTYGYTF. CDR3 nucleotides: TGTGCCAGCAGCCCTTGGTCGGGGCAGACCTATGGCTACACCTTC.

The V and J genes are TRBV19 and TRBJ2-5; D possibly uses TRBD1 or TRBD2 (5 bases each). Germline V CDR1 and CDR2: LNHDA, SQIVND (reference sequence). The CDR3 has 17 residues. The ends were cut back, 2 bases at V and 0 bases at J, with 16 bases in the middle. As DNA, the CDR3 is TGTGCCAGTAGTATACGTCCGGGACCCTGGTACCAAGAGACCCAGTACTTC. Protein: CASSIRPGPWYQETQYF.

This clone was seen just once. The gene calls are TRBV27 and TRBJ1-2, with no clear D. V lost 4 bases to trimming and J lost 0 bases, with 12 bases between them. CDR3 length: 15 residues. Looked up from germline, CDR1 is MNHEY and CDR2 is SMNVEV (reference sequence). The DNA of the CDR3 is TGTGCCAGCAGTTCTCAAGGGTTAGCTAACTATGGCTACACCTTC. Its translation is CASSSQGLANYGYTF.

The V call is TRBV4-2, the J call TRBJ2-7; TRBD2 matches at 8 bases. V shed 0 bases and J 3 bases; nucleotides not matched to a gene: 16. CDR1 LGHNA and CDR2 YNFKEQ come from the germline V gene. The CDR3 extends over 19 amino acids. CDR3 amino acids: CASSQDHPSLAGASYEQYF. CDR3 in DNA: TGTGCCAGCAGCCAAGATCATCCTTCTCTAGCGGGTGCGAGCTACGAGCAGTACTTC.

Concerning this clone itself: A junction end diverges from the germline sequence, so it may reflect a read error. The chain uses TRBV7-2 and TRBJ1-4; no clear D gene. The CDR3 runs to 15 residues. The germline V gene has CDR1 SGHTA and CDR2 FQGNSA. CDR3 residues: CASSPSFATNEKPFF. The DNA for the CDR3 is TGTGCCAGCAGCCCCTCCTTTGCAACTAATGAAAAACCGTTTTTT.

In this sample, this clone turned up a few times. V usage is TRBV6-1 and J usage is TRBJ2-7; no firm D call. The germline V gene has CDR1 MNHNS and CDR2 SASEGT. With 8 bases removed from V and 3 bases from J, the gap between germline ends came to 14 bases. The CDR3 has 13 residues. The CDR3 DNA follows: TGTGCCAGCCGATCTGAGCTGAACTACGAGCAGTACTTC. This encodes CASRSELNYEQYF.

This clone was observed a single time. J is TRBJ2-2 and V is TRBV7-8, with D possibly matching TRBD1 (6 bases). The V and J ends lost 8 bases and 7 bases respectively, with 14 bases between them. Germline V CDR1 and CDR2: SGHVS, FQNEAQ. This CDR3 region has 13 residues. The CDR3 DNA reads TGTGCCAGCCGCCAAGGGGGAATCGGGGAGCTGTTTTTT. It codes for CASRQGGIGELFF. Variable domain in full (rest from reference TRBV7-8 and TRBJ2-2): GAGVSQSPRYKVAKRGQDVALRCDPISGHVSLFWYQQALGQGPEFLTYFQNEAQLDKSGLPSDRFFAERPEGSVSTLKIQRTQQEDSAVYLCASRQGGIGELFFGEGSRLTVL.

The chain couples TRBV6-5 to TRBJ2-5; 9 bases line up with TRBD2. The CDR3 contains 15 residues. The V and J ends lost 2 bases and 9 bases, in that order; junction bases with no gene match: 10. The germline gives CDR1 MNHEY, CDR2 SVGAGI. CDR3 in amino acids: CASSYLAGLRGAQYF. CDR3 bases: TGTGCCAGCAGTTACCTAGCGGGGCTTAGGGGGGCCCAGTACTTC.

The chain combines TRBV4-2 with TRBJ1-5, with 7 bases aligning to TRBD1. CDR1 LGHNA and CDR2 YNFKEQ come from the germline V gene. This CDR3 is 14 amino acids long. V was clipped by 8 bases and J by 4 bases; unmatched bases: 8. The CDR3 protein is CASLWGQLNQPQHF. The CDR3 nucleotides are TGTGCCAGCCTCTGGGGACAGCTAAATCAGCCCCAGCATTTT.

V gene TRBV7-9 combines with J gene TRBJ1-1; possible D gene TRBD1, 6 bases. Deletions cut 8 bases from V and 1 base from J, with 14 bases between. Per the germline V gene, CDR1 is SEHNR and CDR2 is FQNEAQ (reference sequence). This CDR3 has 14 amino acids. This chain's CDR3 is CASANQGRNTEAFF. The CDR3 DNA reads TGTGCCAGCGCAAATCAGGGGAGGAACACTGAAGCTTTCTTT.

The V gene is TRBV7-8, the J gene TRBJ1-5, with D possibly TRBD1 on 6 matching bases. The ends were cut back, 3 bases at V and 9 bases at J, with 15 bases in the middle. Germline V gives CDR1 SGHVS, CDR2 FQNEAQ. There are 14 residues in the CDR3. The CDR3 protein is CASSFGLKGGPQHF. CDR3 bases: TGTGCCAGCAGCTTCGGGCTGAAGGGGGGGCCCCAGCATTTT.